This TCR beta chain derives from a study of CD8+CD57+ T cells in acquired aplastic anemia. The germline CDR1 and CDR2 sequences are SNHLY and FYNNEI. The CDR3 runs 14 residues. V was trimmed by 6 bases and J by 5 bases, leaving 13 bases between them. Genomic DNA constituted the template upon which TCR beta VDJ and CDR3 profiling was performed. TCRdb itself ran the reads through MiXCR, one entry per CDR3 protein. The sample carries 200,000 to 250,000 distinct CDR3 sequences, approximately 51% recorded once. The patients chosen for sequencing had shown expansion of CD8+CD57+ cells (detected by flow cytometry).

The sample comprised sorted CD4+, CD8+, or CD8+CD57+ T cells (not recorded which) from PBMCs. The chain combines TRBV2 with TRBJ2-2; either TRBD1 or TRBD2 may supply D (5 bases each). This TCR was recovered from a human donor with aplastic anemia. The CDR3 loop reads CASSPGTATGELFF. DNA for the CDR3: TGTGCCAGCAGCCCCGGGACGGCGACCGGGGAGCTGTTTTTT.